A selection of T cell receptor beta chains follows, all from one sample in a study of cytomegalovirus exposure and HLA in healthy donors. Sequencing was performed with immunoSEQ multiplex PCR; in TCRdb, only in-frame clones are kept and a portion is missing. The table records 99,000 or so clones, under 85% of them present only once. Sequenced material: PBMCs. All receptors come from a man aged 18 to 30 in good health and CMV-seronegative. CDR3s include the opening cysteine and the closing phenylalanine or tryptophan. Each record gives: clone size, V gene, J gene, D gene, CDR3 DNA, CDR3 protein. The D gene is left open where the match is weak. Rows may omit the clone size; those that give it use once, few, many or a size class.

>.|TRBV30|TRBJ1-1|.
TGTGCCGGAGGACAGTTTGAAGCTTTCTTT
CAGGQFEAFF
>few|TRBV6-5|TRBJ2-3|.
TGTGCCAGCAGTTGGACGACAGGTTCGGTAGATACGCAGTATTTT
CASSWTTGSVDTQYF
>many|TRBV7-6|TRBJ2-7|.
TGTGCCAGCAGCCAAGCCCCGGGGTACGAGCAGTACTTC
CASSQAPGYEQYF
>.|TRBV19|TRBJ1-2|.
TGTGCCAGTAGTATAGTTCCAGGAGGGGGCTACACCTTC
CASSIVPGGGYTF
>.|TRBV30|TRBJ2-1|TRBD2
TGTGCCTGGAGTGTACGCTTCGCGGGAGTGGGAAATGAGCAGTTCTTC
CAWSVRFAGVGNEQFF
>.|TRBV2|TRBJ2-1|.
TGTGCCAGCAGTGAAGATGAGTACAATGAGCAGTTCTTC
CASSEDEYNEQFF
>.|TRBV28|TRBJ2-5|TRBD2
TGTGCCAGCAGTTTAGCGGGAGGGGACCAAGAGACCCAGTACTTC
CASSLAGGDQETQYF
>.|TRBV11-3|TRBJ1-5|.
TGTGCCAGCAGCTTGACGGGAGGCAATCAGCCCCAGCATTTT
CASSLTGGNQPQHF
>.|TRBV11-3|TRBJ2-7|TRBD1
TGTGCCAGCAGCTTAGAAGGACAGGGTAGCCCCTACGAGCAGTACTTC
CASSLEGQGSPYEQYF
>few|TRBV6-5|TRBJ1-1|.
TGTGCCAGCAGTTACTCGAGATGGGCCAACACTGAAGCTTTCTTT
CASSYSRWANTEAFF
>.|TRBV7-2|TRBJ1-5|.
TGTGCCAGCAGCGCCTCGGAGGGTAGTAGTCAGCCCCAGCATTTT
CASSASEGSSQPQHF
>once|TRBV19|TRBJ1-1|.
TGTGCCAGTAGCACGACAGGAATGAACACTGAAGCTTTCTTT
CASSTTGMNTEAFF
>.|TRBV9|TRBJ2-7|TRBD1
TGTGCCAGCAGCGTAGCAGGGGGCCACGAGCAGTACTTC
CASSVAGGHEQYF
>.|TRBV7-9|TRBJ2-1|.
TGTGCCAGCAGCCCGGGGTACAATGAGCAGTTCTTC
CASSPGYNEQFF
>.|TRBV7-6|TRBJ1-5|TRBD1
TGTGCCAGCAGCTTATATCGCGGGACAGGTGTTAGCAATCAGCCCCAGCATTTT
CASSLYRGTGVSNQPQHF
>.|TRBV28|TRBJ2-7|TRBD1
TGTGCCAGCAACCACAGGGGTCGGGACGAGCAGTACTTC
CASNHRGRDEQYF
>.|TRBV28|TRBJ1-5|TRBD1
TGTGCCAGCAGTCCAATGGACAGGGTCAGCAATCAGCCCCAGCATTTT
CASSPMDRVSNQPQHF
>.|TRBV6-5|TRBJ1-4|.
TGTGCCAGCAGTAACGGACAGAATGAAAAACTGTTTTTT
CASSNGQNEKLFF
>.|TRBV14|TRBJ1-1|.
TGTGCCAGCAGCCAAGAAATTTCGGGAAAGGGTACTGAAGCTTTCTTT
CASSQEISGKGTEAFF
>.|TRBV28|TRBJ1-2|.
TGTGCCAGCAGTGTCCCGGGCAGGGGCTCAAGTAGAGACACCTTC
CASSVPGRGSSRDTF
>.|TRBV4-2|TRBJ2-5|TRBD2
TGTGCCAGCAGCTCTCCACGGTTAGCGGGAGTTAAAGGAAAGACCCAGTACTTC
CASSSPRLAGVKGKTQYF
>.|TRBV27|TRBJ1-2|TRBD1
TGTGCCAGCAGTCCCACAGGGGGTACCTATGGCTACACCTTC
CASSPTGGTYGYTF
>.|TRBV9|TRBJ2-5|TRBD2
TGTGCCAGCAGCACTAGCGGGAGTTGGGAGACCCAGTACTTC
CASSTSGSWETQYF
>.|TRBV10-3|TRBJ1-4|.
TGTGCCAGCAGAGCAGGATTAGCAACTAATGAAAAACTGTTTTTT
CASRAGLATNEKLFF